These 28 T cell receptor beta chains were sequenced from one sample in a study of blood T cell repertoires in COVID-19. Profiling relied on immunoSEQ multiplex PCR, and the TCRdb table lists in-frame clones only, not all of them. Of 250,000 to 350,000 clones detected, roughly 90% appear once; the ten largest clones hold under 3.5%. The sequenced sample was peripheral blood. The receptor set was obtained from a woman aged 25 to 45 with COVID-19, enrolled during active disease.

The CDR3 is CASSLGTSGKETQYF. The CDR3 nucleotides are TGTGCCAGCAGCCTTGGGACTAGCGGGAAGGAGACCCAGTACTTC. The chain employs TRBV3-1 (or the pseudogene TRBV3-2) and TRBJ2-5; TRBD2 matches at 13 bases. This CDR3 region has 15 residues. Germline values: CDR1 LGHDT, CDR2 YNNKEL (reference sequence). The ends lost 4 bases at V and 5 bases at J; junction bases unmatched: 4.

The chain has TRBV11-2 and TRBJ2-7, with TRBD2 matching 14 bases. The length of the CDR3 is 15 residues. Germline V gene lookup returns CDR1 SGHAT and CDR2 FQNNGV. Trimming at V came to 4 bases and at J to 5 bases, leaving 4 bases not matched to a gene. CDR3 DNA sequence: TGTGCCAGCAGCTACCCGGGACTAGCGGGAGACGAGCAGTACTTC. Its translation: CASSYPGLAGDEQYF.

This chain joins TRBV14 and TRBJ1-6, with no clear D. The CDR3 sequence is 17 residues long. V lost 0 bases to trimming and J lost 0 bases, with 9 bases between them. The germline CDR1 and CDR2 sequences are SGHDN and FVKESK. The CDR3 nucleotides read TGTGCCAGCAGCCAAGATTTCCGGAGCTCCTATAATTCACCCCTCCACTTT. The encoded protein is CASSQDFRSSYNSPLHF.

The V and J genes are TRBV18 and TRBJ1-5; the match to TRBD1 covers 8 bases. The CDR3 consists of 17 residues. J gave up 6 bases and V 4 bases, and 14 bases lay outside the gene matches. CDR1 KGHSH and CDR2 LQKENI come from the germline V gene. The CDR3 sequence: CASSQSPGTGGGQPQHF. The CDR3 DNA reads as TGTGCCAGCTCACAATCCCCCGGGACAGGAGGTGGTCAGCCCCAGCATTTT.

This rearrangement joins TRBV19 to TRBJ1-1; D is ambiguous. Trimming stripped 5 bases from V and 3 bases from J, with 10 bases between. The CDR3 is 13 residues long. Germline-derived CDR1 and CDR2 are LNHDA and SQIVND (reference sequence). The CDR3 DNA reads TGTGCCAGTAGTCAAGCCACAGACACTGAAGCTTTCTTT. Its protein product is CASSQATDTEAFF. Based on the CDR3 plus reference TRBV19 and TRBJ1-1, the full variable domain is DGGITQSPKYLFRKEGQNVTLSCEQNLNHDAMYWYRQDPGQGLRLIYYSQIVNDFQKGDIAEGYSVSREKKESFPLTVTSAQKNPTAFYLCASSQATDTEAFFGQGTRLTVV.

The CDR3 loop reads CASSLEGSEGNDAFF. The CDR3 DNA sequence: TGTGCCAGCAGCTTAGAAGGCTCTGAGGGAAATGACGCTTTCTTT. The chain recombines TRBV7-6 with TRBJ1-1, with D unresolved. CDR3 length: 15 residues. Germline CDR1 SGHVS, CDR2 FNYEAQ. V was shortened by 1 base and J by 11 bases, with 20 bases between the two germline ends.

The chain is built from TRBV19 and TRBJ1-5; TRBD1 matches at 7 bases. The CDR3 has 19 amino acids. V lost 3 bases, J lost 4 bases, and 18 bases stayed unmatched. Germline CDR1 and CDR2: LNHDA and SQIVND (reference sequence). This CDR3 is CASSIYGLGKGQTNQPQHF. The CDR3 region has the DNA TGTGCCAGTAGTATTTACGGTCTAGGAAAGGGACAGACGAATCAGCCCCAGCATTTT.

This chain links TRBV28 with TRBJ1-6; D is perhaps TRBD1 (5 bases). The V gene's germline CDR1 is MDHEN and CDR2 SYDVKM. Trimming stripped 3 bases from V and 0 bases from J, with 15 bases between. CDR3 length: 18 residues. The CDR3 bases are TGTGCCAGCAGTTTGGGACGGAGCGGGGGCTCCTATAATTCACCCCTCCACTTT. Translated, it gives CASSLGRSGGSYNSPLHF.

A single count supports this clone. The V gene is TRBV25-1, the J gene TRBJ1-1, with D uncertain. V lost 5 bases and J lost 1, with 8 bases in between. Germline V gives CDR1 MGHDK, CDR2 SYGVNS. There are 13 residues in the CDR3. The CDR3 loop reads CASSWSRNTEAFF. DNA for the CDR3: TGTGCCAGCAGTTGGAGCAGGAACACTGAAGCTTTCTTT.

Here the CDR3 reads CASSEFEGGPYNEQFF. The DNA of the CDR3 is TGTGCCAGCAGTGAATTTGAGGGAGGGCCCTACAATGAGCAGTTCTTC. The chain employs TRBV6-1 and TRBJ2-1; TRBD2 agrees at 7 bases. The V and J ends lost 2 bases and 2 bases, in that order; junction bases with no gene match: 6. Germline CDR1 reads MNHNS; CDR2 reads SASEGT. The CDR3 consists of 16 residues.

The rearrangement joins TRBV5-4 to TRBJ2-1; D is unresolved. Germline lookup yields CDR1 SGHNT and CDR2 YYREEE (reference sequence). CDR3 length: 15 amino acids. Trimming removed 0 bases from V and 5 bases from J, with 12 bases in between. The CDR3 loop reads CASSLGLETDNEQFF. The CDR3, as DNA: TGTGCCAGCAGCTTGGGGTTGGAGACCGACAATGAGCAGTTCTTC.

The rearrangement links TRBV7-9 to TRBJ2-1, with 12 bases that match TRBD2. The CDR3 is 19 residues long. Germline CDR1 is SEHNR and CDR2 is FQNEAQ (reference sequence). With V trimmed by 4 bases and J by 0 bases, 10 bases remained unmatched. CDR3 bases: TGTGCCAGCAGCTCCCACCCCCTAGCGGGAGGGAGCTCCTACAATGAGCAGTTCTTC. Its protein product is CASSSHPLAGGSSYNEQFF.

At least ten counts were recorded for this clone. V and J are TRBV9 and TRBJ1-1; D not certain. Between the trimmed V and J ends, which lost 3 bases and 4 bases, there was a span of 13 bases. This CDR3 spans 14 amino acids. Germline V gene data show CDR1 as SGDLS and CDR2 as YYNGEE. The CDR3 protein is CASSASMSGTEAFF. DNA of the CDR3: TGTGCCAGCAGCGCGTCCATGTCGGGCACTGAAGCTTTCTTT.

The rearrangement links TRBV13 to TRBJ1-5; D may be TRBD1 (5 bases). The germline V gene encodes CDR1 PRHDT and CDR2 FYEKMQ (reference sequence). This CDR3 contains 13 residues. Trimming took off 3 bases at V and 7 bases at J, with 10 bases between the two ends. CDR3 region: CASSFRAGQPQHF. The CDR3 DNA sequence: TGTGCCAGCAGCTTCAGGGCAGGCCAGCCCCAGCATTTT.

The V and J genes are TRBV29-1 and TRBJ1-2; maybe TRBD1 (6 bases). Trimming took off 0 bases at V and 5 bases at J, with 13 bases between the two ends. The CDR3 has 14 amino acids. From germline, CDR1 is SQVTM and CDR2 ANQGSEA. CDR3 in amino acids: CSVEDRQGLYGYTF. CDR3 nucleotides: TGCAGCGTTGAAGATCGCCAGGGGCTTTATGGCTACACCTTC.

The rearrangement links TRBV5-5 to TRBJ2-1; the match to TRBD1 covers 8 bases. V was pared by 4 bases and J by 7 bases, with 10 bases of the junction left unmatched. This CDR3 is 15 amino acids long. Germline V gene data show CDR1 as SGHKS and CDR2 as YYEKEE (reference sequence). The CDR3: CASSPIQGARNEQFF. In DNA form, the CDR3 reads TGTGCCAGCAGCCCGATCCAGGGGGCGCGAAATGAGCAGTTCTTC.

The V gene is TRBV7-9, the J gene TRBJ1-1; D is possibly TRBD1 (5 bases). Germline CDR1 SEHNR, CDR2 FQNEAQ (reference sequence). This CDR3 contains 16 residues. Trimming removed 3 bases from V and 3 bases from J, with 17 bases in between. CDR3: CASSFGGWSADTEAFF. The CDR3 nucleotides are TGTGCCAGCAGCTTTGGGGGGTGGAGTGCGGACACTGAAGCTTTCTTT.

There are a few counts of this clone. V is TRBV28 and J is TRBJ1-4, with 7 nucleotides matching TRBD1. The V and J ends lost 4 bases and 3 bases, in that order; junction bases with no gene match: 14. The CDR3 sequence is 18 residues long. Per germline, CDR1 MDHEN and CDR2 SYDVKM. The CDR3 DNA sequence: TGTGCCAGCAGTTCGACAGGGACGTTTTCAGGGGCTAATGAAAAACTGTTTTTT. This encodes CASSSTGTFSGANEKLFF.

The CDR3 region is CASSVTSGGSSRNYEQYF. The DNA of the CDR3 is TGTGCCAGCAGCGTTACTAGCGGGGGTTCGTCTCGAAACTACGAGCAGTACTTC. V is TRBV7-8 and J is TRBJ2-7; TRBD2 matches at 11 bases. Germline V gene data show CDR1 as SGHVS and CDR2 as FQNEAQ. V was clipped by 5 bases and J by 3 bases; unmatched bases: 15. The CDR3 runs 18 residues. Drawing the rest from reference TRBV7-8 and TRBJ2-7, the complete variable domain is GAGVSQSPRYKVAKRGQDVALRCDPISGHVSLFWYQQALGQGPEFLTYFQNEAQLDKSGLPSDRFFAERPEGSVSTLKIQRTQQEDSAVYLCASSVTSGGSSRNYEQYFGPGTRLTVT.

Only a few counts were recorded for this clone. CDR3 loop: CASSARQAHLYGYTF. The CDR3 nucleotides are TGTGCCAGCAGCGCGAGACAGGCACACCTCTATGGCTACACCTTC. The chain employs TRBV3-1 (or the pseudogene TRBV3-2) and TRBJ1-2; D is perhaps TRBD1 (6 bases). Germline V gene lookup returns CDR1 LGHDT and CDR2 YNNKEL (reference sequence). Trimming took 5 bases from V and 4 from J, leaving 17 bases between them. This CDR3 region has 15 residues.

The V and J genes are TRBV2 and TRBJ1-2, with 9 bases identical to TRBD1. Unmatched junction bases numbered 8, after V lost 4 bases and J lost 2 bases. This CDR3 comprises 16 residues. Per the germline V gene, CDR1 is SNHLY and CDR2 is FYNNEI. In nucleotides, the CDR3 is TGTGCCAGCAGTGGGTCGGACAGGGGCCTAAACTATGGCTACACCTTC. It translates to CASSGSDRGLNYGYTF. The whole variable domain, filled in from reference TRBV2 and TRBJ1-2, reads EPEVTQTPSHQVTQMGQEVILRCVPISNHLYFYWYRQILGQKVEFLVSFYNNEISEKSEIFDDQFSVERPDGSNFTLKIRSTKLEDSAMYFCASSGSDRGLNYGYTFGSGTRLTVV.

This chain connects TRBV5-1 to TRBJ2-7; TRBD1 might be the D (6 bases). The ends were cut back, 4 bases at V and 0 bases at J, with 14 bases in the middle. CDR1 and CDR2 from the germline V gene are SGHRS and YFSETQ. CDR3 size: 15 residues. The CDR3 bases are TGCGCCAGCAGCCCCCGGGACATCTTCTCCTACGAGCAGTACTTC. Protein product: CASSPRDIFSYEQYF.

The chain combines TRBV6-5 with TRBJ1-5; TRBD1 aligns across 8 bases. The CDR3 is 13 amino acids. Germline V gives CDR1 MNHEY, CDR2 SVGAGI. V lost 6 bases and J lost 3; bases outside the gene matches: 1. The CDR3 region has the DNA TGTGCCAGCAGGACAGGGGACAATCAGCCCCAGCATTTT. It codes for CASRTGDNQPQHF.

The chain recombines TRBV11-2 with TRBJ1-6; 10 positions agree with TRBD1. The length of the CDR3 is 19 residues. Per germline, CDR1 SGHAT and CDR2 FQNNGV. V lost 3 bases to trimming and J lost 10 bases; unmatched junction nucleotides: 18. CDR3 DNA sequence: TGTGCCAGCAGCTTGCGAAATTACAACCCCGGGACAGGGGAATCACCCCTCCACTTT. Amino acids: CASSLRNYNPGTGESPLHF.

The chain uses TRBV5-1 and TRBJ2-7; 11 positions match TRBD2. The CDR3 has 17 residues. The V gene end was trimmed by 2 bases and the J gene end by 0 bases; junction bases not matched to a gene: 7. Germline V gives CDR1 SGHRS, CDR2 YFSETQ. The DNA for the CDR3 is TGCGCCAGCAGCTTCTTAATTAGCGGGAGGGCCTCCTACGAGCAGTACTTC. Protein: CASSFLISGRASYEQYF.

This chain uses TRBV3-1 (or the pseudogene TRBV3-2) with TRBJ1-6, with no clear D. Germline loops: CDR1 LGHDT, CDR2 YNNKEL (reference sequence). The CDR3 sequence is 16 residues long. Trimming stripped 2 bases from V and 0 bases from J, with 8 bases between. The CDR3 is CASSQNSISYNSPLHF. CDR3 nucleotides: TGTGCCAGCAGCCAAAACAGCATCTCCTATAATTCACCCCTCCACTTT.

This chain joins TRBV9 and TRBJ2-3, with 7 positions matching TRBD2. Germline V lookup: CDR1 SGDLS, CDR2 YYNGEE. Trimming at V came to 2 bases and at J to 6 bases, leaving 6 bases not matched to a gene. The CDR3 runs 14 residues. The CDR3 spells CASSVEGGRDTQYF. The CDR3 coding sequence is TGTGCCAGCAGCGTTGAGGGAGGGCGGGATACGCAGTATTTT.

This clone showed up just once. The chain recombines TRBV19 with TRBJ1-4, with no clear D. Germline CDR1 reads LNHDA; CDR2 reads SQIVND (reference sequence). The CDR3 has 14 amino acids. V was trimmed by 3 bases and J by 4 bases, leaving 9 bases between them. For the CDR3, the DNA is TGTGCCAGTAGTATTTTTGGCAGTAATGAAAAACTGTTTTTT. It codes for CASSIFGSNEKLFF.